This T cell receptor (beta chain) was identified in a study of blood T cell repertoires in COVID-19. In the study overall: Specimens from acute and convalescent COVID-19 originated in the United States, Italy and Spain. T cells, B-cell-depleted T cells, or PBMCs provided the cDNA or gDNA that served as material.

This CDR3 has 13 amino acids. CDR1 is SGHDN and CDR2 is FVKESK in the germline V gene. V gave up 0 bases and J gave up 5 bases, with 8 bases separating them. Per the authors' pipeline: Amplification from reference gene primers served as the basis for estimated nucleated cell counts. Here immunoSEQ multiplex PCR was the method, and the copy in TCRdb shows in-frame clones only, minus some. That table furnishes V, J and clone size, whereas the DNA furnished D and trimming. The data show around 69,000 clones, 80% to 90% seen once. The chain employs TRBV14 and TRBJ2-7; unclear D gene. Sequencing was carried out using peripheral blood. This sequence was found in a woman aged 45-60 years with active COVID-19. The CDR3 is CASSQELRDEQYF. In DNA, the CDR3 is TGTGCCAGCAGCCAAGAACTCCGAGACGAGCAGTACTTC. The variable domain in full, with the rest retrieved from reference TRBV14 and TRBJ2-7, is EAGVTQFPSHSVIEKGQTVTLRCDPISGHDNLYWYRRVMGKEIKFLLHFVKESKQDESGMPNNRFLAERTGGTYSTLKVQPAELEDSGVYFCASSQELRDEQYFGPGTRLTVT.